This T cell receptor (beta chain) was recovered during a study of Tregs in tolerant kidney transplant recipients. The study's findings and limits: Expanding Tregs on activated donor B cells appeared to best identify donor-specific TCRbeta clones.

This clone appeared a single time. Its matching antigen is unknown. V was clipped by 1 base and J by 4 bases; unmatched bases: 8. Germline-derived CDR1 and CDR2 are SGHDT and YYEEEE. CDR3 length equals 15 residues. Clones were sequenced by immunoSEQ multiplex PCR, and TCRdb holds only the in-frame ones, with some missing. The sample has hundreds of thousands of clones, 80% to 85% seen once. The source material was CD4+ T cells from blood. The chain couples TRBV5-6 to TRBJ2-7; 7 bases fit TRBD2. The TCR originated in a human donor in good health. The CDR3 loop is CASSLSPAGIYEQYF. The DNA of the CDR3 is TGTGCCAGCAGCTTGTCTCCAGCGGGAATTTACGAGCAGTACTTC.